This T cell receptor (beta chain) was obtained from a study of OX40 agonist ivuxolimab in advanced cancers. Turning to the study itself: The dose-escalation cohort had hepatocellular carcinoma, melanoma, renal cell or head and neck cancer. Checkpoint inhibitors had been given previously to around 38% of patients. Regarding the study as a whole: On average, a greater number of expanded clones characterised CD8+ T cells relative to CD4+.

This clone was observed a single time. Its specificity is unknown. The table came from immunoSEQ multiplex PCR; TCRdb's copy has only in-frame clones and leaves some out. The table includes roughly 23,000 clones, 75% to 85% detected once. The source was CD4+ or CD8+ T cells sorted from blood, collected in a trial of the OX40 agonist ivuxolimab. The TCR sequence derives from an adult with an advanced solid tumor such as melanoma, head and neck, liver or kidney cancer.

The CDR3, as DNA: TGTGCCAGCAGCTTGGACAGGGGAAACACCATATATTTT. Translated: CASSLDRGNTIYF. This chain connects TRBV5-4 to TRBJ1-3, with a tentative D call TRBD1 (5 bases). Trimming took off 0 bases at V and 4 bases at J, with 5 bases between the two ends. The CDR3 is 13 residues long. Germline CDR1 is SGHNT and CDR2 is YYREEE (reference sequence).